The source of this T cell receptor (beta chain) is a study of cytomegalovirus exposure and HLA in healthy donors. Whole-study findings and limits: Associated with HLA alleles at 0.05 false discovery rate in a later analysis were about 17,000 TCR beta sequences.

The CDR3 extends over 19 amino acids. The germline CDR1 and CDR2 sequences are MGHRA and YSYEKL. V was shortened by 1 base and J by 0 bases, with 21 bases between the two germline ends. The PCR used 60 Vbeta and 13 Jbeta primers. Sequencing was performed with immunoSEQ multiplex PCR; in TCRdb, only in-frame clones are kept and a portion is missing. Of 180,000 or so clones detected, 77% appear once; the ten largest clones hold less than 4.5%. This clone was seen only once. Its target is unknown. Sequenced sample: PBMCs. This receptor was obtained from a woman aged 55-70 years in good health and CMV-seropositive. The chain recombines TRBV4-1 with TRBJ1-1; no clear D gene. The DNA for the CDR3 is TGCGCCAGCAGCCAAGCCCCAGGACTGCTTCGGCGAATGAACACTGAAGCTTTCTTT. It translates to CASSQAPGLLRRMNTEAFF.